These 9 T cell receptor beta chains were sequenced from one sample in a study of cytomegalovirus exposure and HLA in healthy donors. Data came from immunoSEQ multiplex PCR; TCRdb stores just in-frame clones and leaves some out. The data show some 120,000 clones, about 90% seen once. The sequencing sample was made of PBMCs. The receptors stem from a man aged 30-40 years in good health and CMV-seronegative.

The CDR3 DNA follows: TGCGCCAGCAGCTTACAGGGCATGAACACTGAAGCTTTCTTT. Its translation is CASSLQGMNTEAFF. The chain carries TRBV5-1 and TRBJ1-1; possibly TRBD1 for D (6 bases). Trimming shortened V by 2 bases and J by 0 bases, and 8 bases separated the two germline ends. There are 14 residues in the CDR3. CDR1 SGHRS and CDR2 YFSETQ come from the germline V gene. The whole variable domain, filled in from reference TRBV5-1 and TRBJ1-1, reads KAGVTQTPRYLIKTRGQQVTLSCSPISGHRSVSWYQQTPGQGLQFLFEYFSETQRNKGNFPGRFSGRQFSNSRSEMNVSTLELGDSALYLCASSLQGMNTEAFFGQGTRLTVV.

In this sample, this clone turned up once. This rearrangement joins TRBV6-6 to TRBJ2-1, with a possible D match to TRBD2 (6 bases). The germline V and J ends were trimmed by 5 bases and 1 base, with 15 bases remaining between them. In germline, CDR1 is MNHNY, CDR2 SVGAGI (reference sequence). This CDR3 has 16 amino acids. CDR3 sequence reads: CASSGRREGSYNEQFF. The CDR3, as DNA: TGTGCCAGCAGTGGGAGGCGGGAAGGGTCCTACAATGAGCAGTTCTTC.

The chain is built from TRBV6-6 and TRBJ1-1; D remains unclear. CDR3 length equals 15 residues. V was clipped by 0 bases and J by 5 bases, with 13 bases between them. Per germline, CDR1 MNHNY and CDR2 SVGAGI (reference sequence). CDR3 sequence reads: CASSYSGIFWTEAFF. As DNA, the CDR3 is TGTGCCAGCAGTTACTCCGGGATCTTCTGGACTGAAGCTTTCTTT.

The rearrangement uses TRBV30 and TRBJ2-1; unclear D gene. In germline, CDR1 is GTSNPN, CDR2 SVGIG (reference sequence). Trimming pared 0 bases from V and 15 bases from J, leaving 15 bases between. The CDR3 has 12 amino acids. The chain's CDR3 is CAWSVLVGPRFF. CDR3 DNA: TGTGCCTGGAGTGTACTGGTCGGTCCGAGGTTCTTC.

This clone was counted a few times. The CDR3 sequence: CASSQGGRPQHF. The CDR3 DNA is TGCGCCAGCAGCCAAGGCGGGCGGCCCCAGCATTTT. The V and J genes are TRBV4-1 and TRBJ1-5; D is ambiguous. CDR1 and CDR2 from the germline V gene are MGHRA and YSYEKL. The V end lost 1 base, the J end lost 9 bases, and 7 bases lay between the germline ends. The CDR3 contains 12 residues.

The V gene is TRBV7-9, the J gene TRBJ2-7, with 14 bases identical to TRBD2. Trimming removed 5 bases from V and 9 bases from J; junction bases left unmatched: 15. This CDR3 is built from 17 residues. Germline CDR1 reads SEHNR; CDR2 reads FQNEAQ (reference sequence). CDR3 DNA: TGTGCCAGCAGCCAGACTAGCGGGAGGGCCCTTCCCTTTGCGCAGTACTTC. It translates to CASSQTSGRALPFAQYF.

The J gene is TRBJ2-1, the V gene TRBV29-1; 8 nucleotides align to TRBD2. From germline, CDR1 is SQVTM and CDR2 ANQGSEA. V lost 2 bases, J lost 8 bases, and 17 bases stayed unmatched. This CDR3 is built from 17 residues. The CDR3 coding sequence is TGCAGCGTTGAAATCGGTACTGGCGGGAGGCCCGTGGATGAGCAGTTCTTC. As protein: CSVEIGTGGRPVDEQFF.

The genes are TRBV4-2 and TRBJ1-5; no definite D call. The length of the CDR3 is 17 residues. The V end was cut by 1 base, the J end by 0 bases, with 13 bases between. Germline V lookup: CDR1 LGHNA, CDR2 YNFKEQ. This chain's CDR3 is CASSQASIEYSNQPQHF. CDR3 in DNA: TGTGCCAGCAGCCAAGCCTCAATAGAGTATAGCAATCAGCCCCAGCATTTT.

V gene TRBV19 combines with J gene TRBJ1-4; D not certain. This CDR3 comprises 15 residues. CDR1 LNHDA and CDR2 SQIVND come from the germline V gene (reference sequence). V gave up 7 bases and J gave up 4 bases, with 16 bases separating them. The CDR3 is CASTREGQDNEKLFF. The CDR3 DNA reads TGTGCCAGTACCCGGGAGGGCCAGGATAATGAAAAACTGTTTTTT. Supplemented by reference TRBV19 and TRBJ1-4, the full variable domain reads DGGITQSPKYLFRKEGQNVTLSCEQNLNHDAMYWYRQDPGQGLRLIYYSQIVNDFQKGDIAEGYSVSREKKESFPLTVTSAQKNPTAFYLCASTREGQDNEKLFFGSGTQLSVL.